Following are 31 T cell receptor beta chains from one sample sequenced in a study of T cells expressing NK-cell markers. For each CDR3 protein, TCRdb gives one entry from its re-call of the 5' RACE reads, without DNA. The sample includes a few hundred thousand distinct CDR3 sequences. Sequenced input: blood T cells: a sorted CD56 or NKG2C T cell subset, CD4+ or CD8+ T cells, or bulk PBMC T cells (not recorded which). The receptors were gathered from a man aged 18-30 years in good health.

The chain joins TRBV4-3 to TRBJ2-3; lacking DNA, the TRBD2 call made by TCRdb goes unchecked. Per the germline V gene, CDR1 is LGHNA and CDR2 is YSLEER. This CDR3 has 16 amino acids. CDR3 region: CASSQAARTIADTQYF.

The chain is built from TRBV18 and TRBJ2-2; there is no DNA to check the TCRdb D call of TRBD1. This CDR3 is built from 14 residues. CDR1 KGHSH and CDR2 LQKENI come from the germline V gene. The CDR3 loop is CASSPDGRTGELFF.

This rearrangement joins TRBV4-1 to TRBJ2-1. Germline values: CDR1 MGHRA, CDR2 YSYEKL. The CDR3 has 15 amino acids. The CDR3 region is CASSPTRGSYDEQFF.

This chain links TRBV6-5 with TRBJ2-5; the D call of TRBD2 rests on TCRdb alone, since no DNA is present to check it. The CDR3 has 15 amino acids. Per the germline V gene, CDR1 is MNHEY and CDR2 is SVGAGI. This CDR3 is CASSYGTRGGETQYF.

The chain couples TRBV19 to TRBJ2-2. Germline V gives CDR1 LNHDA, CDR2 SQIVND (reference sequence). This CDR3 region has 15 residues. The CDR3 sequence: CASSIGGFRAGELFF.

The chain links TRBV12-3 or TRBV12-4 to TRBJ1-1. The CDR3 consists of 13 residues. CDR3 protein: CASRLLDGTEAFF.

The rearrangement uses TRBV5-1 and TRBJ1-1; the TCRdb D gene call, TRBD1, has no DNA to confirm it. CDR3 length: 15 amino acids. Germline lookup yields CDR1 SGHRS and CDR2 YFSETQ. The CDR3 protein is CASSHRVDRETEAFF.

The chain recombines TRBV25-1 with TRBJ1-2; TCRdb gives TRBD1 as the D gene, but with no DNA this cannot be confirmed. CDR1 and CDR2 (germline): MGHDK, SYGVNS. This CDR3 is built from 14 residues. CDR3 region: CASSSPGQGSGYTF.

The chain joins TRBV14 to TRBJ1-1; as DNA is missing, the TRBD1 call by TCRdb cannot be tested. This CDR3 region has 15 residues. CDR1 and CDR2 from the germline V gene are SGHDN and FVKESK. Here the CDR3 reads CASSAPQGLDTEAFF. Full variable domain (outside the CDR3, taken from reference TRBV14 and TRBJ1-1): EAGVTQFPSHSVIEKGQTVTLRCDPISGHDNLYWYRRVMGKEIKFLLHFVKESKQDESGMPNNRFLAERTGGTYSTLKVQPAELEDSGVYFCASSAPQGLDTEAFFGQGTRLTVV.

The rearrangement uses TRBV25-1 and TRBJ2-5. CDR3 length: 12 amino acids. Germline CDR1 is MGHDK and CDR2 is SYGVNS. The chain's CDR3 is CASTESQETQYF.

The chain carries TRBV20-1 and TRBJ2-1. The CDR3 length is 13 residues. CDR1 and CDR2 from the germline V gene are DFQATT and SNEGSKA (reference sequence). The CDR3 region is CSATYGPENEQFF.

The chain joins TRBV11-2 to TRBJ1-3. CDR3 length: 12 residues. From germline, CDR1 is SGHAT and CDR2 FQNNGV. The CDR3: CASILWENTIYF.

The chain combines TRBV2 with TRBJ2-7; the TCRdb D gene call, TRBD1, has no DNA to confirm it. CDR3 length: 12 residues. Germline CDR1 SNHLY, CDR2 FYNNEI. The CDR3 region is CASSDTGNEQYF.

V is TRBV24-1 and J is TRBJ2-1. Germline V gene data show CDR1 as KGHDR and CDR2 as SFDVKD. The CDR3 has 15 amino acids. This chain's CDR3 is CATSGVRSSYNEQFF.

This chain connects TRBV29-1 to TRBJ1-1. Germline V CDR1 and CDR2: SQVTM, ANQGSEA. This CDR3 region has 13 residues. CDR3: CSVGRALGTEAFF.

The chain has TRBV4-2 and TRBJ2-7; TCRdb reports TRBD1, a call that lacks DNA to check it against. CDR1 and CDR2 (germline): LGHNA, YNFKEQ. CDR3 length equals 14 residues. The CDR3 sequence: CASSQPGTAYEQYF.

The rearrangement links TRBV19 to TRBJ2-7; lacking DNA, the TRBD1 call made by TCRdb goes unchecked. CDR3 length equals 16 residues. Germline CDR1 LNHDA, CDR2 SQIVND (reference sequence). The CDR3 protein is CASSTSGTGISYEQYF.

V gene TRBV10-1 combines with J gene TRBJ2-3; lacking DNA, the TRBD1 call made by TCRdb goes unchecked. The CDR3 has 16 residues. Germline V gives CDR1 WNHNN, CDR2 SYGVQD (reference sequence). CDR3 residues: CASAKYGTGDTDTQYF.

The V call is TRBV10-3, the J call TRBJ2-2. The CDR3 sequence is 13 residues long. Germline V gene data show CDR1 as ENHRY and CDR2 as SYGVKD. This chain's CDR3 is CAISEPESGELFF.

The chain recombines TRBV9 with TRBJ1-2; the TCRdb D gene call, TRBD1, has no DNA to confirm it. From germline, CDR1 is SGDLS and CDR2 YYNGEE. This CDR3 has 17 amino acids. CDR3 amino acids: CASSPTPGQGGSYGYTF.

The J gene is TRBJ1-6, the V gene TRBV20-1; there is no DNA to check the TCRdb D call of TRBD1. CDR3 length: 14 amino acids. Germline V gene data show CDR1 as DFQATT and CDR2 as SNEGSKA (reference sequence). The CDR3 reads CSARGGQSNSPLHF.

The genes are TRBV4-2 and TRBJ2-3; TCRdb reports TRBD1, a call that lacks DNA to check it against. The germline V gene has CDR1 LGHNA and CDR2 YNFKEQ. The CDR3 sequence is 16 residues long. The CDR3 region is CASSQDVAGLTDTQYF.

The V call is TRBV12-3 or TRBV12-4, the J call TRBJ2-3. The CDR3 has 12 residues. The CDR3 sequence: CASSLAGSSRYF.

The chain couples TRBV20-1 to TRBJ2-1. The CDR3 contains 13 residues. Looked up from germline, CDR1 is DFQATT and CDR2 is SNEGSKA (reference sequence). The CDR3 here is CSARDRPSGEQFF.

This chain joins TRBV19 and TRBJ2-7; TCRdb returns TRBD1, unconfirmable since there is no DNA. The CDR3 loop spans 15 amino acids. Per germline, CDR1 LNHDA and CDR2 SQIVND (reference sequence). The CDR3 region is CASSRPEGARSEQYF.

The gene calls are TRBV7-9 and TRBJ1-2; the D call from TCRdb, TRBD1, cannot be confirmed without DNA. CDR1 and CDR2 (germline): SEHNR, FQNEAQ (reference sequence). The CDR3 sequence is 14 residues long. This chain's CDR3 is CASSPPRGRYGYTF.

The V and J genes are TRBV28 and TRBJ2-7. Germline CDR1 and CDR2: MDHEN and SYDVKM. The CDR3 is 14 amino acids. CDR3 amino acids: CASIKGSGSYEQYF.

V usage is TRBV5-5 and J usage is TRBJ2-5; the D gene TCRdb calls, TRBD2, cannot be checked with no DNA. The CDR3 extends over 16 amino acids. CDR1 is SGHKS and CDR2 is YYEKEE in the germline V gene (reference sequence). CDR3 residues: CASSFSGLAGEETQYF.

The chain is built from TRBV5-1 and TRBJ1-3. This CDR3 comprises 14 residues. Germline assignment: CDR1 SGHRS and CDR2 YFSETQ. CDR3 sequence: CASRTDSSGNTIYF.

The chain uses TRBV18 and TRBJ2-5; TCRdb's D call of TRBD1 is untestable without DNA. The CDR3 is 13 amino acids. Germline V CDR1 and CDR2: KGHSH, LQKENI. Here the CDR3 reads CASSPRQQETQYF.

The V and J genes are TRBV27 and TRBJ1-4; TCRdb's D call of TRBD1 is untestable without DNA. This CDR3 spans 16 amino acids. Germline V gene lookup returns CDR1 MNHEY and CDR2 SMNVEV (reference sequence). CDR3 region: CASSLLPGQGREKLFF.